Presented here are 4 T cell receptor beta chains from one specimen sequenced in a study of regulatory T cells in long-lasting Graves disease. Assembly of TCR beta libraries relied on iRepertoire HTBI primers together with Arm-PCR of CDR3 regions. A single record per CDR3 protein comes from TCRdb applying MiXCR to the multiplex PCR reads. The repertoire has roughly 420,000 distinct CDR3 sequences, 15% to 18% of them found once; the top ten carry 22%. Time point described: newly diagnosed GD, antithyroid drugs for less than 3 months. Following extraction of RNA from PBMCs, that RNA was used to make the TCR library. Sequenced here: peripheral blood mononuclear cells (PBMCs), sampled at new diagnosis, from a patient treated with antithyroid drugs. These receptors were obtained from a female donor with Graves disease.

The CDR3 is CASSQVLGGGANVLTF. The DNA for the CDR3 is TGCGCCAGCAGCCAAGTTCTGGGAGGTGGGGCCAACGTCCTGACTTTC. The chain couples TRBV4-1 to TRBJ2-6; possibly TRBD2 for D (6 bases). CDR3 size: 16 residues. The V end was cut by 1 base, the J end by 3 bases, with 10 bases between. CDR1 is MGHRA and CDR2 is YSYEKL in the germline V gene.

The chain joins TRBV12-5 to TRBJ1-2; D remains ambiguous. CDR3 length: 16 amino acids. Germline lookup yields CDR1 LGHNT and CDR2 FRNRAP. Trimming pared 3 bases from V and 8 bases from J, leaving 22 bases between. CDR3 bases: TGTGCTAGTGGTTTCCGTCTTAGGACGGGCGGGAAGGGCTACACCTTC. Protein product: CASGFRLRTGGKGYTF.

This clonotype has a count of ten or more. This chain links TRBV27 with TRBJ1-2; D may be TRBD1 (6 bases). This CDR3 is built from 16 residues. The germline V gene encodes CDR1 MNHEY and CDR2 SMNVEV (reference sequence). V was clipped by 5 bases and J by 5 bases, with 21 bases between them. CDR3 sequence: CASSAALRGLGYGYTF. The CDR3 region has the DNA TGTGCCAGCAGTGCAGCACTCAGGGGTTTGGGGTATGGCTACACCTTC.

At least ten counts were recorded for this clonotype. The chain links TRBV24-1 to TRBJ2-3; 8 bases are a match to TRBD1. V lost 4 bases, J lost 2 bases, and 7 bases stayed unmatched. The CDR3 is made up of 16 amino acids. The germline V gene has CDR1 KGHDR and CDR2 SFDVKD. The DNA of the CDR3 is TGTGCCACCAGTGAAGGACAGGGTGGACACACAGATACGCAGTATTTT. Its protein is CATSEGQGGHTDTQYF.